This T cell receptor (beta chain) was sequenced for a study of PD-1 blockade in classical Hodgkin lymphoma. Sequenced by immunoSEQ multiplex PCR; TCRdb stores in-frame clones only, minus some. The sample carries about 32,000 clones, approximately 90% recorded once. Noted time point: newly diagnosed, previously untreated cHL patient sample. Magnetic negative selection was used to purify CD4+ T cells from thawed PBMCs. Trimming removed 7 bases at V and 8 bases at J, with 18 bases between. This CDR3 comprises 14 residues. Germline V gene lookup returns CDR1 SGHNT and CDR2 YENEEA. Sequencing was done on a sample of CD4+ T cells from blood. This TCR was sampled from a human donor with classical Hodgkin lymphoma. The gene calls are TRBV11-3 and TRBJ2-1, with D perhaps being TRBD1 or TRBD2 (5 bases each). The CDR3 spells CASTPGPSSHEQFF. Here the CDR3 DNA reads TGTGCCAGCACCCCGGGGCCTAGCTCCCATGAGCAGTTCTTC.